This T cell receptor beta chain was sequenced in a study of sequential checkpoint blockade in melanoma. Only in-frame clones appear in the TCRdb table, and some are missing; sequencing was by immunoSEQ multiplex PCR. The table records 30,000 to 40,000 clones, roughly 86% of them present only once. Documented treatment: randomized to nivolumab then ipilimumab (arm A) or the reverse (arm B). Sequencing used CD8+ T cells sorted from blood (inferred from file names), obtained from a patient given nivolumab and ipilimumab in sequence. This TCR came from a human donor with melanoma.

This chain's CDR3 is CASSEPRDRVYEQYF. The CDR3 nucleotides are TGCGCCAGCAGTGAGCCCCGGGACAGGGTCTACGAGCAGTACTTC. V gene TRBV10-1 combines with J gene TRBJ2-7, with 9 nucleotides matching TRBD1. The CDR3 is 15 amino acids. Germline CDR1 reads WNHNN; CDR2 reads SYGVQD (reference sequence). Trimming removed 2 bases from V and 3 bases from J; junction bases left unmatched: 5.